This passage covers 31 T cell receptor beta chains from one sample sequenced in a study of T-cell memory formation after mild COVID-19. From the 5' RACE reads, TCRdb called clonotypes with MiXCR, one entry per CDR3 protein. Seen here are some 330,000 distinct CDR3 sequences, more than 20% observed once, and the top ten hold under 15%. Sequencing input: PBMCs or a T cell subset sorted from them (not recorded which). These receptors originate from an adult woman who had mild COVID-19 (a few samples of this study predate the infection). Cell type and time point are not known.

This clonotype was found a few times. The chain couples TRBV9 to TRBJ2-4; TRBD2 aligns across 7 bases. Looked up from germline, CDR1 is SGDLS and CDR2 is YYNGEE. V shed 4 bases and J 8 bases; nucleotides not matched to a gene: 12. CDR3 length equals 15 residues. The CDR3 is CASSPPAGARDIQYF. CDR3 DNA: TGTGCCAGCAGCCCCCCCGCGGGAGCCCGGGACATTCAGTACTTC.

This clonotype has a handful of counts. The chain carries TRBV4-3 and TRBJ2-7, with TRBD1 identical over 7 bases. Trimming cost V 0 bases and J 0 bases; bases outside gene matches: 5. The CDR3 length is 16 residues. CDR1 is LGHNA, CDR2 YSLEER, per germline. Written as DNA, the CDR3 is TGCGCCAGCAGCCAAGACGCCGGGACAGACTCCTACGAGCAGTACTTC. As protein: CASSQDAGTDSYEQYF.

The V gene is TRBV7-2, the J gene TRBJ2-1, with 9 nucleotides matching TRBD2. The CDR3 extends over 18 amino acids. V trimming: 4 bases; J trimming: 7 bases; junction bases outside the gene matches: 17. CDR1 and CDR2 (germline): SGHTA, FQGNSA. CDR3 protein: CASSSLLNIAGVGNEQFF. CDR3 nucleotides: TGTGCCAGCAGCTCGCTCTTGAATATAGCGGGAGTTGGGAATGAGCAGTTCTTC.

Concerning this clonotype: Germline is not matched at one junction end, which may reflect a read error. CDR3 sequence reads: CSAMGQGFSF. The CDR3 DNA follows: TGCAGTGCTATGGGACAGGGTTTTTCCTTC. J is TRBJ2-7 and V is TRBV20-1; 9 bases align to TRBD1. From germline, CDR1 is DFQATT and CDR2 SNEGSKA (reference sequence). The CDR3 sequence is 10 residues long.

V gene TRBV5-6 combines with J gene TRBJ1-5, with TRBD1 matching over 8 bases. The CDR3 length is 15 residues. Germline-derived CDR1 and CDR2 are SGHDT and YYEEEE. Losses at the gene ends were 4 bases for V and 3 bases for J; bases not matched to a gene: 6. The CDR3 sequence: CASSLWDRYNQPQHF. In DNA form, the CDR3 reads TGTGCCAGCAGCCTTTGGGACAGGTACAATCAGCCCCAGCATTTT.

This clonotype appeared once. The rearrangement uses TRBV12-3 or TRBV12-4 and TRBJ1-1; no firm D call. V was pared by 10 bases and J by 1 base, with 13 bases between. The CDR3 is 13 residues long. The CDR3 reads CATTNTENTEAFF. The CDR3 DNA reads as TGTGCCACTACAAATACAGAGAACACTGAAGCTTTCTTT.

This sequence joins TRBV7-9 and TRBJ1-2; no definite D call. Germline values: CDR1 SEHNR, CDR2 FQNEAQ (reference sequence). The ends were cut back, 5 bases at V and 0 bases at J, with 7 bases in the middle. This CDR3 comprises 13 residues. Written as DNA, the CDR3 is TGTGCCAGCAGCATCGGGACTAACTATGGCTACACCTTC. It codes for CASSIGTNYGYTF.

This clonotype came up a few times. The chain combines TRBV6-6 with TRBJ2-7; TRBD2 aligns across 9 bases. Germline values: CDR1 MNHNY, CDR2 SVGAGI (reference sequence). This CDR3 spans 15 amino acids. V was pared by 5 bases and J by 7 bases, with 12 bases of the junction left unmatched. In nucleotides, the CDR3 is TGTGCCAGCAGTCCCCAAGCGGGAGGCGCGGGGGAGCAGTACTTC. This encodes CASSPQAGGAGEQYF.

This clonotype showed up just a few times. The gene calls are TRBV6-5 and TRBJ2-6, with D possibly TRBD1 on 6 matching bases. This CDR3 is 16 amino acids long. The ends were cut back, 2 bases at V and 1 base at J, with 9 bases in the middle. Looked up from germline, CDR1 is MNHEY and CDR2 is SVGAGI. CDR3 sequence: CASSYGQGSGANVLTF. CDR3 coding DNA: TGTGCCAGCAGTTACGGCCAGGGGTCTGGGGCCAACGTCCTGACTTTC.

This clonotype has more than one count but fewer than ten. The J gene is TRBJ2-1, the V gene TRBV24-1, with D perhaps matching TRBD1 (6 bases). Looked up from germline, CDR1 is KGHDR and CDR2 is SFDVKD. The CDR3 is 14 residues long. V was cut by 3 bases and J by 5 bases, with 10 bases left in between. The DNA for the CDR3 is TGTGCCACCAGTGATACAGGGATCCACAATGAGCAGTTCTTC. Its translation is CATSDTGIHNEQFF.

This clonotype was picked up a small number of times. J is TRBJ1-1 and V is TRBV4-1; TRBD1 is a possible D gene (5 bases). With 4 bases removed from V and 11 bases from J, the gap between germline ends came to 14 bases. This CDR3 has 12 amino acids. Germline V gene lookup returns CDR1 MGHRA and CDR2 YSYEKL. The CDR3: CASSLPTETAFF. CDR3 DNA: TGCGCCAGCAGCCTTCCGACAGAGACGGCTTTCTTT.

This clonotype was counted at least ten times. The CDR3 protein is CASSLVGREEGTDTQYF. DNA for the CDR3: TGTGCCAGCAGCTTAGTCGGGCGGGAGGAAGGCACAGATACGCAGTATTTT. The chain joins TRBV7-2 to TRBJ2-3; TRBD2 matches at 8 bases. V dropped 1 base and J dropped 1; count of bases not matched to a gene: 7. Germline lookup yields CDR1 SGHTA and CDR2 FQGNSA. This CDR3 spans 17 amino acids.

This chain joins TRBV3-1 and TRBJ2-7; D may be TRBD1 or TRBD2 (5 bases each). The CDR3 has 11 residues. Germline loops: CDR1 LGHDT, CDR2 YNNKEL (reference sequence). The ends were cut back, 1 base at V and 12 bases at J, with 10 bases in the middle. CDR3 in DNA: TGTGCCAGCAGCCAAGTGGGACCAGTGTACTTC. As protein: CASSQVGPVYF.

This chain joins TRBV9 and TRBJ2-3, with 11 nucleotides matching TRBD2. The V gene end was trimmed by 2 bases and the J gene end by 2 bases; junction bases not matched to a gene: 7. The CDR3 totals 17 residues. Germline V gene lookup returns CDR1 SGDLS and CDR2 YYNGEE. The CDR3 loop reads CASSVSGTSGLTDTQYF. The CDR3 nucleotides read TGTGCCAGCAGCGTTTCCGGGACTAGCGGCCTCACAGATACGCAGTATTTT.

This clonotype occurred once. The chain has TRBV30 and TRBJ1-2; 10 positions match TRBD1. Germline values: CDR1 GTSNPN, CDR2 SVGIG (reference sequence). There are 14 residues in the CDR3. With V trimmed by 2 bases and J by 8 bases, 8 bases remained unmatched. Here the CDR3 reads CAWSTGTGVRGYTF. In DNA, the CDR3 is TGTGCCTGGAGTACCGGGACAGGGGTTCGGGGCTACACCTTC. Full variable domain (missing parts from reference TRBV30 and TRBJ1-2): SQTIHQWPATLVQPVGSPLSLECTVEGTSNPNLYWYRQAAGRGLQLLFYSVGIGQISSEVPQNLSASRPQDRQFILSSKKLLLSDSGFYLCAWSTGTGVRGYTFGSGTRLTVV.

This clonotype was picked up a small number of times. The chain joins TRBV18 to TRBJ1-5; the D is unclear. V was shortened by 6 bases and J by 0 bases, with 12 bases between the two germline ends. The CDR3 is made up of 15 amino acids. Germline CDR1 and CDR2: KGHSH and LQKENI. The CDR3 coding sequence is TGTGCCAGCTCCTCGACGGAGGCTAGCAATCAGCCCCAGCATTTT. Translation: CASSSTEASNQPQHF.

This clonotype was seen only a few times. This chain joins TRBV4-1 and TRBJ2-5; 7 bases are a match to TRBD1. The V gene's germline CDR1 is MGHRA and CDR2 YSYEKL. The junction had 8 bases not matched to a gene; V was cut back by 8 bases and J by 5 bases. The CDR3 sequence is 13 residues long. Written as DNA, the CDR3 is TGCGCCAGCCAGGGGGACCCCTGGGAGACCCAGTACTTC. Translation: CASQGDPWETQYF.

CDR3 residues: CASSVEDRGITGELFF. CDR3 DNA sequence: TGTGCCAGCAGCGTAGAGGACAGGGGTATCACCGGGGAGCTGTTTTTT. V and J are TRBV9 and TRBJ2-2, with 9 bases aligning to TRBD1. V lost 0 bases and J lost 4; bases outside the gene matches: 4. This CDR3 is built from 16 residues. The V gene's germline CDR1 is SGDLS and CDR2 YYNGEE. The whole variable domain, remainder taken from reference TRBV9 and TRBJ2-2, is DSGVTQTPKHLITATGQRVTLRCSPRSGDLSVYWYQQSLDQGLQFLIQYYNGEERAKGNILERFSAQQFPDLHSELNLSSLELGDSALYFCASSVEDRGITGELFFGEGSRLTVL.

This clonotype was counted only a few times. The chain has TRBV7-3 and TRBJ2-2; D perhaps matches TRBD1 (6 bases). The CDR3 has 16 residues. In germline, CDR1 is SGHTA, CDR2 FQGTGA. Trimming took 0 bases from V and 0 from J, leaving 8 bases between them. The CDR3 reads CASSLTGQTNTGELFF. As DNA, the CDR3 is TGTGCCAGCAGCTTAACAGGACAGACGAACACCGGGGAGCTGTTTTTT.

This clonotype has at least ten counts. The V and J genes are TRBV7-8 and TRBJ2-7; TRBD2 matches 9 bases. Per the germline V gene, CDR1 is SGHVS and CDR2 is FQNEAQ. V lost 4 bases to trimming and J lost 2 bases; unmatched junction nucleotides: 3. The length of the CDR3 is 14 residues. CDR3 sequence (DNA): TGTGCCAGCAGCTGGCTAGCGGGGACCTACGAGCAGTACTTC. Protein sequence: CASSWLAGTYEQYF. Complete variable domain (other parts from reference TRBV7-8 and TRBJ2-7): GAGVSQSPRYKVAKRGQDVALRCDPISGHVSLFWYQQALGQGPEFLTYFQNEAQLDKSGLPSDRFFAERPEGSVSTLKIQRTQQEDSAVYLCASSWLAGTYEQYFGPGTRLTVT.

The rearrangement uses TRBV21-1 and TRBJ2-7; the table's TRBD1 call for D was not verified on the DNA. TRBV21-1 is assigned pseudogene status. CDR3 length: 17 residues. CDR3 DNA: TGTGCCAGCAGCAATTATGGAACAGGGTCAAGCTCCTACGAGCAGTACTTC. This sequence encodes CASSNYGTGSSSYEQYF.

The gene calls are TRBV29-1 and TRBJ2-4; D gene unclear. The CDR3 runs 15 residues. The germline gives CDR1 SQVTM, CDR2 ANQGSEA. Trimming took off 1 base at V and 2 bases at J, with 12 bases between the two ends. As DNA, the CDR3 is TGCAGCGTTGAAGCGGACCAGGTCTCCAAAAACATTCAGTACTTC. Its translation: CSVEADQVSKNIQYF.

This clonotype was counted a few times. The genes are TRBV5-1 and TRBJ2-1; 8 bases fit TRBD1. Germline loops: CDR1 SGHRS, CDR2 YFSETQ. The CDR3 spans 15 residues. J gave up 6 bases and V 0 bases, and 5 bases lay outside the gene matches. In nucleotides, the CDR3 is TGCGCCAGCAGCTTGGAGGGACAGGACTTCAATGAGCAGTTCTTC. Amino acid sequence: CASSLEGQDFNEQFF.

V is TRBV7-9 and J is TRBJ1-2; 7 bases line up with TRBD1. The CDR3 has 11 residues. J gave up 12 bases and V 5 bases, and 6 bases lay outside the gene matches. Germline-derived CDR1 and CDR2 are SEHNR and FQNEAQ (reference sequence). For the CDR3, the DNA is TGTGCCAGCAGCCTGAACAGGGGCCACACCTTC. This translates into CASSLNRGHTF. The full variable domain, rest sourced from reference TRBV7-9 and TRBJ1-2, is DTGVSQNPRHKITKRGQNVTFRCDPISEHNRLYWYRQTLGQGPEFLTYFQNEAQLEKSRLLSDRFSAERPKGSFSTLEIQRTEQGDSAMYLCASSLNRGHTFGSGTRLTVV.

V gene TRBV29-1 combines with J gene TRBJ2-7; TRBD1 aligns across 7 bases. The CDR3 loop spans 13 amino acids. Germline V CDR1 and CDR2: SQVTM, ANQGSEA. V lost 3 bases to trimming and J lost 6 bases; unmatched junction nucleotides: 8. CDR3 nucleotides: TGCAGCGTTGAGGGGACAGTGAATTTCGAGCAGTACTTC. Residues: CSVEGTVNFEQYF.

The chain employs TRBV24-1 and TRBJ2-4, with 7 bases that match TRBD2. CDR1 is KGHDR and CDR2 is SFDVKD in the germline V gene. The CDR3 covers 13 residues. The V and J ends lost 5 bases and 8 bases, in that order; junction bases with no gene match: 5. This chain's CDR3 is CATSGEGLDIQYF. The DNA of the CDR3 is TGTGCCACCAGTGGGGAGGGTTTGGACATTCAGTACTTC.

This clonotype was detected only a few times. The chain recombines TRBV18 with TRBJ2-3, with a tentative D call TRBD2 (6 bases). The CDR3 is 17 amino acids. Per germline, CDR1 KGHSH and CDR2 LQKENI. V was cut by 3 bases and J by 1 base, with 17 bases left in between. This chain's CDR3 is CASSPKTRGVGTDTQYF. DNA of the CDR3: TGTGCCAGCTCACCTAAGACTAGGGGAGTTGGCACAGATACGCAGTATTTT.

This clonotype was picked up a small number of times. The chain carries TRBV7-6 and TRBJ2-7; 10 bases are a match to TRBD2. The V and J ends lost 5 bases and 5 bases, in that order; junction bases with no gene match: 15. The CDR3 contains 17 residues. Germline V gene sequence: CDR1 SGHVS, CDR2 FNYEAQ. CDR3 nucleotides: TGTGCCAGCAGCCCAGGGGCTAGCGGGAGACAATTGGACGAGCAGTACTTC. It codes for CASSPGASGRQLDEQYF.

The gene calls are TRBV5-5 and TRBJ2-1; TRBD1 matches 8 bases. The V gene end was trimmed by 0 bases and the J gene end by 7 bases; junction bases not matched to a gene: 6. Germline V CDR1 and CDR2: SGHKS, YYEKEE (reference sequence). This CDR3 contains 15 residues. The CDR3, as DNA: TGTGCCAGCAGCTTGGCCGGACAGGGATTAAATGAGCAGTTCTTC. Residues: CASSLAGQGLNEQFF.

The CDR3 spells CASSYSTTQETQYF. CDR3 nucleotides: TGTGCCAGCAGTTACTCGACTACACAAGAGACCCAGTACTTC. This sequence joins TRBV6-6 and TRBJ2-5; D is possibly TRBD2 (5 bases). Looked up from germline, CDR1 is MNHNY and CDR2 is SVGAGI (reference sequence). The CDR3 extends over 14 amino acids. Trimming stripped 0 bases from V and 2 bases from J, with 7 bases between.

The chain uses TRBV20-1 and TRBJ2-2, with D hard to call. The germline V gene encodes CDR1 DFQATT and CDR2 SNEGSKA (reference sequence). Trimming took 3 bases from V and 0 from J, leaving 17 bases between them. The CDR3 spans 17 residues. The CDR3 DNA follows: TGCAGTGCTAGCCGCAGGATAATGTCCACGAACACCGGGGAGCTGTTTTTT. Its protein is CSASRRIMSTNTGELFF.